This TCR beta chain was sequenced for a study of T cell changes during pregnancy in multiple sclerosis. The CDR3 contains 15 residues. J gave up 6 bases and V 2 bases, and 5 bases lay outside the gene matches. Per the germline V gene, CDR1 is MNHEY and CDR2 is SVGAGI. Repertoires were generated with immunoSEQ multiplex PCR, while TCRdb's copy carries only in-frame clones and drops some. Among over 10,000 clones listed, 90% were seen once. The J gene is TRBJ2-1, the V gene TRBV6-5; TRBD1 agrees at 9 bases. This sequence originates from a female donor in good health, enrolled as a control in a pregnancy study. Sequences were derived from CD8+ T cells from peripheral blood mononuclear cells, sampled after pregnancy. This chain's CDR3 is CASSYPPDRGNEQFF. CDR3 coding DNA: TGTGCCAGCAGTTACCCCCCGGACAGGGGCAATGAGCAGTTCTTC.